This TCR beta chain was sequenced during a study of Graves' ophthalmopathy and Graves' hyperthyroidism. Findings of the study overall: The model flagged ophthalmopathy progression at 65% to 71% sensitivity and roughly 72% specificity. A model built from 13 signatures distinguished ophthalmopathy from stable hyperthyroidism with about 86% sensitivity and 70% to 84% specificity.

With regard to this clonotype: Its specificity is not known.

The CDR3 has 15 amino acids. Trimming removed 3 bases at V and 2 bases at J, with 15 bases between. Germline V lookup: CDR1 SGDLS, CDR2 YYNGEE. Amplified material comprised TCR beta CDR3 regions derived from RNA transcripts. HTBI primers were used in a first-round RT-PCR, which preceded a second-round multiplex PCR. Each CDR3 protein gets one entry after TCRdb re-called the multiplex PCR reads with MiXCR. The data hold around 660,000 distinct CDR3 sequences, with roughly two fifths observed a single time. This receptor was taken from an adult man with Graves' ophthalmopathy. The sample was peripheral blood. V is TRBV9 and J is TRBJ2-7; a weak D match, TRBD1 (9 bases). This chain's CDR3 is CASSAGGTGTYEQYF. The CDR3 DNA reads TGTGCCAGCAGCGCGGGGGGGACAGGGACCTACGAGCAGTACTTC.